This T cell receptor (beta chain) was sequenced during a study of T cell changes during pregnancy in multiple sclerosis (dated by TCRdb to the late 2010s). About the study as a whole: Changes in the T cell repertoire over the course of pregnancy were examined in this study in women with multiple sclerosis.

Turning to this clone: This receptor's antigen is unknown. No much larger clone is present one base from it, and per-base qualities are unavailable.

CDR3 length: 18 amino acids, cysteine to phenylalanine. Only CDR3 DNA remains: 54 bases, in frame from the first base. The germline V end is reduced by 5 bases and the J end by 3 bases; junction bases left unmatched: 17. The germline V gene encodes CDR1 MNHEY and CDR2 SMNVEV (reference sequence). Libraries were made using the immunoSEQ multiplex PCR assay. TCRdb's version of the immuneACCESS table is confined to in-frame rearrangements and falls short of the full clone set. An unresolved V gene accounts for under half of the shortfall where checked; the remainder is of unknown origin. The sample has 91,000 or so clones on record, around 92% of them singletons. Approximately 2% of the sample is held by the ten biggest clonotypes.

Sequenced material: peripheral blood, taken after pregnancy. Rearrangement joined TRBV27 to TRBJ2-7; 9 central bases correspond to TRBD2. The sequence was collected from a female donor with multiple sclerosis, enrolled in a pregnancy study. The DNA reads TGTGCCAGCAGTCCGTTCGCTAGCGGGACCTTATCCCTCTACGAGCAGTACTTC. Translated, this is CASSPFASGTLSLYEQYF.